The sequence of this TCR beta chain was determined in a study of blood T cell repertoires in COVID-19. Germline CDR1 reads SEHNR; CDR2 reads FQNEAQ (reference sequence). V was cut by 5 bases and J by 4 bases, with 9 bases left in between. The CDR3 extends over 12 amino acids. The method was immunoSEQ multiplex PCR; TCRdb's version includes in-frame clones alone and lacks a portion of them. The repertoire holds fewer than 85,000 clones, with roughly four fifths as singletons. This clone was picked up a small number of times. Sequenced input: peripheral blood. The origin of this receptor is a man aged 25 to 40 with COVID-19, enrolled during active disease. This sequence joins TRBV7-9 and TRBJ2-7; no clear D. CDR3 in amino acids: CASSLEAYEQYF. The CDR3, as DNA: TGTGCCAGCAGCCTCGAAGCTTACGAGCAGTACTTC.